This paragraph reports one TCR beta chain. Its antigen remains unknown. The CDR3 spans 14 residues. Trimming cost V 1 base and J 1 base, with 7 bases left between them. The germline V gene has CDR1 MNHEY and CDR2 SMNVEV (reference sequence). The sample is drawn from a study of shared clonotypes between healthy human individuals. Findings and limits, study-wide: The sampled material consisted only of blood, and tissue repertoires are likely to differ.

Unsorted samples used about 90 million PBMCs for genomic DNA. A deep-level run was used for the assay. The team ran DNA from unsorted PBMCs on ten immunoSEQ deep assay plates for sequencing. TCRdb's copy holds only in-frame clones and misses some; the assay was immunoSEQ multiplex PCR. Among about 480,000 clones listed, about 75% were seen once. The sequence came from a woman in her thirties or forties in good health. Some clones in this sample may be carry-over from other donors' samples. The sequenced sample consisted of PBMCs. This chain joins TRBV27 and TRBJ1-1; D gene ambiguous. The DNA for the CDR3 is TGTGCCAGCAGTTTATTTCTCGGGAACACTGAAGCTTTCTTT. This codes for CASSLFLGNTEAFF.